This T cell receptor beta chain stems from a study of post-analysis software for immune sequencing data. V was clipped by 2 bases and J by 8 bases, with 17 bases between them. CDR1 is SGHTA, CDR2 FQGNSA, per germline. CDR3 size: 15 residues. Unique molecular identifiers were present in the TCR beta cDNA libraries. TCRdb ran MiXCR on the PCR reads and lists one entry per CDR3 protein. This sample has approximately 730,000 distinct CDR3 sequences, with approximately 30% found just once. This clonotype was picked up a small number of times. Its specificity is unknown. Whole-study results and caveats: About 5 TRBV segments appeared more often in patients than in controls, and TRBV5-6, TRBV5-1 and TRBV20-1 were among these.

Sample: blood. The chain has TRBV7-2 and TRBJ2-3; TRBD2 might be the D (5 bases). This TCR was sampled from a girl aged 10 to 17 with multiple sclerosis. The CDR3 coding sequence is TGTGCCAGCAGCTTAAGTACTCCGGGATTGGGTACGCAGTATTTT. Translation gives CASSLSTPGLGTQYF.